This T cell receptor (beta chain) was obtained from a study of cytotoxic CD8 clonotypes in ibrutinib-treated CLL. Study results and limitations: Baseline levels were approached again at progression, after clonality had risen at ibrutinib response. Treatment saw public clonotypes, which were uncommon, either contract or stay stable.

TCRdb's copy holds only in-frame clones and misses some; the assay was immunoSEQ multiplex PCR. The table includes roughly 51,000 clones, approximately 50% detected once. Of note for this clone: No antigen is known for it.

This CDR3 spans 14 amino acids. Germline CDR1 and CDR2: SGDLS and YYNGEE. With 4 bases clipped from V and 5 bases from J, the junction kept 5 bases outside the gene matches. The material sequenced was PBMCs, taken after 12 months of ibrutinib treatment. V and J are TRBV9 and TRBJ1-2; TRBD1 aligns across 10 bases. This clonotype originated in a human donor with chronic lymphocytic leukemia. The DNA for the CDR3 is TGTGCCAGCAGCCCGCGGACAGGGGGTTATGGCTACACCTTC. Amino acid sequence: CASSPRTGGYGYTF.